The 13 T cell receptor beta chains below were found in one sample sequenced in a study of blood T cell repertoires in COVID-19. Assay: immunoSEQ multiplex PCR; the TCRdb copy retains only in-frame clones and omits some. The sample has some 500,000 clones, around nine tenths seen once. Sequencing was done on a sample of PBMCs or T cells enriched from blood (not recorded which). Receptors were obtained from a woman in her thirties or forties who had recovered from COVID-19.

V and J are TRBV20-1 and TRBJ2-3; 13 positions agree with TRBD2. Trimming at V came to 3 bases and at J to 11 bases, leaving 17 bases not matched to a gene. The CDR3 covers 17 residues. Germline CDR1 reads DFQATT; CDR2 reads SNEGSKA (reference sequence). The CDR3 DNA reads TGCAGTGCTAGTTCACTAGCGGGAGGGGGGGTGAGAGGTATGCAGTATTTT. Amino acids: CSASSLAGGGVRGMQYF.

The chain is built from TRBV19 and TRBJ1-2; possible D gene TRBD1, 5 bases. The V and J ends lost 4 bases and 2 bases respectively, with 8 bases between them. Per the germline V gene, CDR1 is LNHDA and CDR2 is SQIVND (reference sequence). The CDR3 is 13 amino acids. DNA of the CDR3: TGTGCCAGTAGTACCCAGGGAAACTATGGCTACACCTTC. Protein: CASSTQGNYGYTF.

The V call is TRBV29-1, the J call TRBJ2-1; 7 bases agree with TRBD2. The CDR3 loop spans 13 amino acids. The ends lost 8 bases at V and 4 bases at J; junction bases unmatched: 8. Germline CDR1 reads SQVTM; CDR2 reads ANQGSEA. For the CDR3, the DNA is TGCAGCCCCCGGCTAGCGGAGTACAATGAGCAGTTCTTC. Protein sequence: CSPRLAEYNEQFF.

CDR3: CAISPQGGNYGYTF. The CDR3, as DNA: TGTGCCATCAGCCCACAGGGTGGGAACTATGGCTACACCTTC. This sequence joins TRBV10-3 and TRBJ1-2; perhaps TRBD1 as D (6 bases). Trimming took 6 bases from V and 2 from J, leaving 13 bases between them. Germline V gene sequence: CDR1 ENHRY, CDR2 SYGVKD. The length of the CDR3 is 14 residues.

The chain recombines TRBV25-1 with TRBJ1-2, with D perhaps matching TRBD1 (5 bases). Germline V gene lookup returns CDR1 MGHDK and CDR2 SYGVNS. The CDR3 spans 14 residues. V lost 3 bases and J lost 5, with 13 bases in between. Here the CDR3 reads CASSDPGTLYGYTF. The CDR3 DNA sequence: TGTGCCAGCAGTGACCCAGGGACTCTTTATGGCTACACCTTC.

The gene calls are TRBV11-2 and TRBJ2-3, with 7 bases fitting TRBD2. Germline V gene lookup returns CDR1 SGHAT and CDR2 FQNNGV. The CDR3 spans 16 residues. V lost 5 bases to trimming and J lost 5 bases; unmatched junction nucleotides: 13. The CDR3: CASSPRLARAVDTQYF. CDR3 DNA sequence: TGTGCCAGCAGCCCGCGACTAGCCCGAGCGGTAGATACGCAGTATTTT.

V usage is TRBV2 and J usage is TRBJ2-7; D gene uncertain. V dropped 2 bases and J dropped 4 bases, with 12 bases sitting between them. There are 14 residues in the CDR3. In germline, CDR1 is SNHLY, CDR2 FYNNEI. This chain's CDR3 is CASSETHGGYEQYF. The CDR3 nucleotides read TGTGCCAGCAGTGAAACGCACGGCGGTTACGAGCAGTACTTC.

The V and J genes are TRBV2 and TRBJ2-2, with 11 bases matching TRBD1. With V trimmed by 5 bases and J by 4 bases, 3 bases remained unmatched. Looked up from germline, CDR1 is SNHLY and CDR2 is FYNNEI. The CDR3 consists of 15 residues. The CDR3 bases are TGTGCCAGCAGTTTGGGACAGGGGGGCACCGGGGAGCTGTTTTTT. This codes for CASSLGQGGTGELFF.

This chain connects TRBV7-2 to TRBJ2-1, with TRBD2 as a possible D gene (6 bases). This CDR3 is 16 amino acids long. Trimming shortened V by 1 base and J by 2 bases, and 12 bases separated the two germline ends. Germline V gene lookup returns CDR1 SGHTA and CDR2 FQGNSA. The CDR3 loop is CASSLVGSGTYNEQFF. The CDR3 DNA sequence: TGTGCCAGCAGCTTAGTCGGTAGCGGCACCTACAATGAGCAGTTCTTC.

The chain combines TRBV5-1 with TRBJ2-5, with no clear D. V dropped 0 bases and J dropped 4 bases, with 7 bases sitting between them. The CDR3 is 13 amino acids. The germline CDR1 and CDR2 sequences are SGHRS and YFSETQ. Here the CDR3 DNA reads TGCGCCAGCAGCTTGGAATTCTCAGAGACCCAGTACTTC. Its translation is CASSLEFSETQYF.

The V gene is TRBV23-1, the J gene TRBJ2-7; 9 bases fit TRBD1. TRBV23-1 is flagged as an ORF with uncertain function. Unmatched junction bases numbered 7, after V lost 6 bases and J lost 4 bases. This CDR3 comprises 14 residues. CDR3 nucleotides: TGCGCCAGCAGCCGAAGGGACAGGGTGTACGAGCAGTACTTC. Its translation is CASSRRDRVYEQYF.

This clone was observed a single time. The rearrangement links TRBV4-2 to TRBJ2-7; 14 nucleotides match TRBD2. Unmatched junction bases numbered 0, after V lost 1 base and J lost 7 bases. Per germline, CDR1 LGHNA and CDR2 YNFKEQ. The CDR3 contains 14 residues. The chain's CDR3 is CASSQGLAGGEQYF. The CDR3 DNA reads TGTGCCAGCAGCCAAGGACTAGCGGGAGGGGAGCAGTACTTC.

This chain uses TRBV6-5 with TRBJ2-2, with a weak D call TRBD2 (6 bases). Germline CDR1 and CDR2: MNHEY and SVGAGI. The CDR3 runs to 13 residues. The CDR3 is CAGVLWGAGELFF. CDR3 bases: TGTGCTGGGGTTTTGTGGGGGGCCGGGGAGCTGTTTTTT.